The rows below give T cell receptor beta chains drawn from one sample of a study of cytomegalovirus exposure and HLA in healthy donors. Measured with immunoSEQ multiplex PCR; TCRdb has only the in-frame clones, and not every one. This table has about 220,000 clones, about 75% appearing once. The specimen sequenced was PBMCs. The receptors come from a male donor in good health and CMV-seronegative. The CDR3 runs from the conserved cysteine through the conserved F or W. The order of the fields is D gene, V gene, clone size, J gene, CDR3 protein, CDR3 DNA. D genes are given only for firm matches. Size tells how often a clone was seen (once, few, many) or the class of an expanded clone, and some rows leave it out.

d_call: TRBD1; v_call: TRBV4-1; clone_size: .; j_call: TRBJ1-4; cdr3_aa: CASSQSRGPNEKLFF; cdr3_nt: TGCGCCAGCAGCCAGTCCAGGGGGCCCAACGAAAAACTGTTTTTT
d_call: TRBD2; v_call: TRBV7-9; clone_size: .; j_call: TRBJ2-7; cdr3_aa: CASSLASGTSGGREQYF; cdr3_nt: TGTGCCAGCAGCTTAGCCTCCGGGACTAGCGGGGGGCGCGAGCAGTACTTC
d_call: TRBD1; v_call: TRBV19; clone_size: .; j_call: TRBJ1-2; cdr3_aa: CASSVTGGLHNGYTF; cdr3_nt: TGTGCCAGTAGTGTGACAGGGGGACTGCATAATGGCTACACCTTC
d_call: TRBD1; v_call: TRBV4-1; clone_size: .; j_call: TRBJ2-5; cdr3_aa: CASSPLTGGGETQYF; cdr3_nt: TGCGCCAGCAGCCCCCTGACAGGGGGCGGGGAGACCCAGTACTTC
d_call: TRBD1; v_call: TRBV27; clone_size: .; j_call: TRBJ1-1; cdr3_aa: CASSRTGPSNTEAFF; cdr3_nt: TGTGCCAGCAGCCGGACAGGACCCTCGAACACTGAAGCTTTCTTT
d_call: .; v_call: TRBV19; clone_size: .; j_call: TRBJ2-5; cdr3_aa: CASSEGAFGQETQYF; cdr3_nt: TGTGCCAGTAGTGAAGGGGCCTTTGGTCAAGAGACCCAGTACTTC
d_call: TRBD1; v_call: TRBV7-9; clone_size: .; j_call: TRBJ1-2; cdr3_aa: CASSSSGTEDHYGYTF; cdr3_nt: TGTGCCAGCAGCTCCTCCGGGACAGAAGATCACTATGGCTACACCTTC
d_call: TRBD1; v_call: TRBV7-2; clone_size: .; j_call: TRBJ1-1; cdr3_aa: CASSLAVRGQAFF; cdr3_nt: TGTGCCAGCAGCTTAGCAGTTAGGGGGCAAGCTTTCTTT
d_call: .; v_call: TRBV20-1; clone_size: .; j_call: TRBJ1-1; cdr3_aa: CSARGDLEAFF; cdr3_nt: TGCAGTGCTAGGGGCGACCTTGAAGCTTTCTTT
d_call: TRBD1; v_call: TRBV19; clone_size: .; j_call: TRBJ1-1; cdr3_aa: CARIKFAENRGTEAFF; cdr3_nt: TGTGCCAGGATTAAGTTTGCCGAAAACAGGGGAACTGAAGCTTTCTTT
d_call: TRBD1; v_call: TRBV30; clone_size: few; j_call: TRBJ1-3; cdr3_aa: CAWDLTGVNTIYF; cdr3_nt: TGTGCCTGGGATTTAACAGGGGTAAACACCATATATTTT
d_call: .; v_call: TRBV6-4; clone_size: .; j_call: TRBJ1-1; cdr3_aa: CAPRAGGDGEAFF; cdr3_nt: TGTGCCCCCCGAGCGGGCGGAGACGGTGAAGCTTTCTTT
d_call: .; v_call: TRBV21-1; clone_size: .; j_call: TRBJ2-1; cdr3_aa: CASSNQGPSNEQFF; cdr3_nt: TGTGCCAGCAGCAATCAGGGGCCTAGTAATGAGCAGTTCTTC
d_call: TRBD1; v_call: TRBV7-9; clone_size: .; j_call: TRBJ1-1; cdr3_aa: CASSVTPDRGNTEAFF; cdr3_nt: TGTGCCAGCAGCGTTACCCCCGACAGGGGAAACACTGAAGCTTTCTTT
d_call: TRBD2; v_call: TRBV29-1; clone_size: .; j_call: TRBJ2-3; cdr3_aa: CSVASAGDGDTQYF; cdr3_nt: TGCAGCGTTGCCTCAGCGGGAGACGGAGATACGCAGTATTTT
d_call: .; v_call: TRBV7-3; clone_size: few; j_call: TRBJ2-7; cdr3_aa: CASSLTGSSGSYEQYF; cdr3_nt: TGTGCCAGCAGCTTAACGGGTAGTTCGGGCTCCTACGAGCAGTACTTC
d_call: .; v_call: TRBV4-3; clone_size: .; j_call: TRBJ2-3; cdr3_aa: CASSQGNGGGTGTDTQYF; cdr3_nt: TGCGCCAGCAGCCAAGGCAACGGAGGGGGGACAGGCACAGATACGCAGTATTTT
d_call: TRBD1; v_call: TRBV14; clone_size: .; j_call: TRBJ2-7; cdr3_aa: CASSRGQGPSYEQYF; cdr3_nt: TGTGCCAGCAGCCGAGGACAGGGTCCCTCCTACGAGCAGTACTTC
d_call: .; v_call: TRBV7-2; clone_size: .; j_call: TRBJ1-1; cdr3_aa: CASSLGRGFTEAFF; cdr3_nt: TGTGCCAGCAGCTTAGGCAGGGGATTCACTGAAGCTTTCTTT
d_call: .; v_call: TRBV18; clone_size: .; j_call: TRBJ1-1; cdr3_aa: CASSPPQGTDTEAFF; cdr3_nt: TGTGCCAGCTCACCACCGCAGGGAACGGACACTGAAGCTTTCTTT
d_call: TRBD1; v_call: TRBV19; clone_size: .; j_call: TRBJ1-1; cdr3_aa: CASSMAGTGVMNTEAFF; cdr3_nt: TGTGCCAGTAGTATGGCCGGGACAGGGGTCATGAACACTGAAGCTTTCTTT
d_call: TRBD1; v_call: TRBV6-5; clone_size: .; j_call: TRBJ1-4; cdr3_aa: CASSVTGFNEKLFF; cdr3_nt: TGTGCCAGCAGTGTGACAGGGTTTAATGAAAAACTGTTTTTT
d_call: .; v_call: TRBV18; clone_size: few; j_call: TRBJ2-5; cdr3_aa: CASSGGTETQYF; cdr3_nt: TGTGCCAGCTCGGGGGGTACGGAGACCCAGTACTTC
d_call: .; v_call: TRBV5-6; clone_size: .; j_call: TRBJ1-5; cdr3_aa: CASSLQVHNQPQHF; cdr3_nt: TGTGCCAGCAGCTTGCAGGTTCACAATCAGCCCCAGCATTTT
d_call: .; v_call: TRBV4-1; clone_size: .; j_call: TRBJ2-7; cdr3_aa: CASSQDGQGLTYEQYF; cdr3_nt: TGCGCCAGCAGCCAAGATGGGCAGGGATTGACCTACGAGCAGTACTTC
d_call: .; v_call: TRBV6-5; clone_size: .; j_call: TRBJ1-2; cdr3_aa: CASNSVGDYGYTF; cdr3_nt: TGTGCCAGCAATTCCGTTGGAGACTATGGCTACACCTTC
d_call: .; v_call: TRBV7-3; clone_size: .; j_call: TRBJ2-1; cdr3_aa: CASSLNGRAVDEQFF; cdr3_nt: TGTGCCAGCAGCTTAAACGGGCGGGCGGTGGATGAGCAGTTCTTC
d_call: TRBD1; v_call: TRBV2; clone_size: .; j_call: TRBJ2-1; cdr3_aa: CASSEAYQTGQGMFF; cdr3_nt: TGTGCCAGCAGTGAAGCTTATCAAACGGGACAGGGAATGTTCTTC
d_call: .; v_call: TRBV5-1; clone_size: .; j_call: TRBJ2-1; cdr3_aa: CASSLAVINEQFF; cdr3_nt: TGCGCCAGCAGCTTGGCGGTCATCAATGAGCAGTTCTTC
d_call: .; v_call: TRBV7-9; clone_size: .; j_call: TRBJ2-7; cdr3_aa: CASRSGGGPVDEQYF; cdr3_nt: TGTGCCAGCAGGTCAGGTGGGGGCCCGGTAGACGAGCAGTACTTC
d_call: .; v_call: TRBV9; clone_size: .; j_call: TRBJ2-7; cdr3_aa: CASSSGGSGNYEQYF; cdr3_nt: TGTGCCAGCAGCTCTGGGGGCAGCGGGAACTACGAGCAGTACTTC
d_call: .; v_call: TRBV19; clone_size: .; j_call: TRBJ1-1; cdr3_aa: CASSYADTEAFF; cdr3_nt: TGTGCCAGTAGTTATGCGGACACTGAAGCTTTCTTT
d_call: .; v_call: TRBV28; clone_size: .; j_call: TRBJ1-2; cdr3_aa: CASILAGKGNYGYTF; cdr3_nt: TGTGCCAGCATATTGGCAGGGAAGGGGAACTATGGCTACACCTTC
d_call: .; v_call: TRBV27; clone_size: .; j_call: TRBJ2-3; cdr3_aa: CASSGSVLFPDTQYF; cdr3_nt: TGTGCCAGCAGTGGTAGTGTGTTATTCCCAGATACGCAGTATTTT
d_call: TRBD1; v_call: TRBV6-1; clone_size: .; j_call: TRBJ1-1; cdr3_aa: CASSRKQGARTEAFF; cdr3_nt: TGTGCCAGCAGTCGGAAACAGGGGGCGCGGACTGAAGCTTTCTTT
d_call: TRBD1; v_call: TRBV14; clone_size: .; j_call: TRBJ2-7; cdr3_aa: CASSPLTGRLSYEQYF; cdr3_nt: TGTGCCAGCAGCCCTCTGACAGGGAGATTATCCTACGAGCAGTACTTC
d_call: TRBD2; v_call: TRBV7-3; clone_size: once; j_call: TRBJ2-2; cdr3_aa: CASSRSGRARDTGELFF; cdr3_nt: TGTGCCAGCAGCCGTAGCGGGAGGGCCAGGGACACCGGGGAGCTGTTTTTT
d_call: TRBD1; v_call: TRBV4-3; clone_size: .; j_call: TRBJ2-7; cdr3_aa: CASSRRTGDEQYF; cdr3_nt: TGCGCCAGCAGCCGACGGACAGGGGACGAGCAGTACTTC
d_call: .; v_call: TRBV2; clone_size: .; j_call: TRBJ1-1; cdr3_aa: CASSEGQGGNTEAFF; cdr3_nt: TGTGCCAGCAGTGAAGGGCAGGGCGGGAACACTGAAGCTTTCTTT
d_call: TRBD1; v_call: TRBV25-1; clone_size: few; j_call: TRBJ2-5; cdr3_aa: CASSILLPRGETQYF; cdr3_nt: TGTGCCAGCAGCATTCTATTACCCAGGGGGGAGACCCAGTACTTC
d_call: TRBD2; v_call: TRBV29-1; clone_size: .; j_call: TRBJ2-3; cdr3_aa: CSVEGTSGATDTQYF; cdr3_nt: TGCAGCGTTGAAGGGACTAGCGGGGCCACAGATACGCAGTATTTT
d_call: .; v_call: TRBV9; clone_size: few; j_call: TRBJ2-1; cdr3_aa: CASSVRQSEQFF; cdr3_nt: TGTGCCAGCAGCGTCCGACAGAGTGAGCAGTTCTTC
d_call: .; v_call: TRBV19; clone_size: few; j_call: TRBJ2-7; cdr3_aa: CASRLQPSAYEQYF; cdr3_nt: TGTGCCAGCCGTCTACAGCCGAGTGCCTACGAGCAGTACTTC
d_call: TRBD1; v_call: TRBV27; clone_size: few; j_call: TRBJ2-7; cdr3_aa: CASSFGQGATYEQYF; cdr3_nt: TGTGCCAGCAGTTTCGGACAGGGGGCTACCTACGAGCAGTACTTC
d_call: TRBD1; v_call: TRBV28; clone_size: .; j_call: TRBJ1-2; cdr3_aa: CASSLRTGGSGYTF; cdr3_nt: TGTGCCAGCAGTCTGCGGACAGGGGGCAGTGGCTACACCTTC
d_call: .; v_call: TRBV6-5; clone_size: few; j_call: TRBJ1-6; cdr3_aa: CASSRGLNNSPLHF; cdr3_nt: TGTGCCAGCAGTCGGGGACTGAATAATTCACCCCTCCACTTT
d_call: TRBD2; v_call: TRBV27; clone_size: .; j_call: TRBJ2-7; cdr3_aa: CASSFAGVRVEQYF; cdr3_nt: TGTGCCAGCAGTTTTGCGGGAGTCAGGGTCGAGCAGTACTTC
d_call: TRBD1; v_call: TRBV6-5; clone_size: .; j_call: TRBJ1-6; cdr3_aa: CASRTRQGNSPLHF; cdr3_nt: TGTGCCAGCAGAACTAGACAGGGAAATTCACCCCTCCACTTT
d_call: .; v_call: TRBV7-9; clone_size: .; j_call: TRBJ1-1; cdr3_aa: CASSLVADTEAFF; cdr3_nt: TGTGCCAGCAGCCTAGTGGCGGACACTGAAGCTTTCTTT
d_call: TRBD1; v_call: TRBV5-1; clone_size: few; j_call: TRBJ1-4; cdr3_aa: CASSLTGTNEKLFF; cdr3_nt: TGCGCCAGCAGCCTGACAGGGACGAATGAAAAACTGTTTTTT
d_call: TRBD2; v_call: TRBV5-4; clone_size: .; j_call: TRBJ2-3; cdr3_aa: CASSDRRGSTDTQYF; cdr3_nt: TGTGCCAGCAGCGATCGGCGGGGGAGCACAGATACGCAGTATTTT
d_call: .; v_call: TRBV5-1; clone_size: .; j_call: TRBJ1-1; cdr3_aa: CASSLIIGDTEAFF; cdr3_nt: TGCGCCAGCAGCTTGATTATCGGAGACACTGAAGCTTTCTTT
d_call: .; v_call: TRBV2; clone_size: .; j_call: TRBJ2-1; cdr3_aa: CASRDDVGGNEQFF; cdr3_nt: TGTGCCAGCAGAGACGACGTCGGAGGCAATGAGCAGTTCTTC
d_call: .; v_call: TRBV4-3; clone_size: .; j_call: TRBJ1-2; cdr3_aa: CASSREVGYGYTF; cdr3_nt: TGCGCCAGCAGCCGGGAGGTGGGCTATGGCTACACCTTC
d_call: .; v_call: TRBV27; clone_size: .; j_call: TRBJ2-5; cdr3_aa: CASSSRTDQETQYF; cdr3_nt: TGTGCCAGCAGTTCTAGGACAGACCAAGAGACCCAGTACTTC
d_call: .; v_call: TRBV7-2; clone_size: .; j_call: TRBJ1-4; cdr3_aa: CASSLGGTGNEKLFF; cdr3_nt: TGTGCCAGCAGCTTAGGAGGAACAGGGAATGAAAAACTGTTTTTT
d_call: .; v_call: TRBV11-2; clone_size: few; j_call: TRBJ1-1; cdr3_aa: CASSFGEESTEAFF; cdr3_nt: TGTGCCAGCAGCTTCGGGGAGGAGAGCACTGAAGCTTTCTTT
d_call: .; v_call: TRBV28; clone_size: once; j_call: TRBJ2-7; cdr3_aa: CASGTFRGGNYEQYF; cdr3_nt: TGTGCCAGCGGAACCTTTAGGGGAGGTAACTACGAGCAGTACTTC
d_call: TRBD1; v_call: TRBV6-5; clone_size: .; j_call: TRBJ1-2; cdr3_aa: CASSILTGNYGYTF; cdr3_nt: TGTGCCAGCAGTATCCTGACAGGGAACTATGGCTACACCTTC
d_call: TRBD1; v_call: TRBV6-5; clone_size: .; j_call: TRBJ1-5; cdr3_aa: CAGSYQGGSNQPQHF; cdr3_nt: TGTGCCGGCAGTTACCAGGGGGGTAGTAATCAGCCCCAGCATTTT